This T cell receptor beta chain was captured in a study of T-cell memory formation after mild COVID-19. TCRdb called the 5' RACE reads again in MiXCR, with one record for every CDR3 protein. In the table there are 350,000 to 450,000 distinct CDR3 sequences, 25% to 30% of which are singletons. This clonotype was counted many times. The germline gives CDR1 SQVTM, CDR2 ANQGSEA. V shed 6 bases and J 6 bases; nucleotides not matched to a gene: 2. The CDR3 has 12 amino acids. This chain connects TRBV29-1 to TRBJ2-1; 10 positions agree with TRBD2. This receptor was taken from an adult woman who had mild COVID-19 (a few samples of this study predate the infection). Cell type and time point are not known. The sequenced sample consisted of PBMCs or a T cell subset sorted from them (not recorded which). This CDR3 is CSVWTSGNEQFF. The CDR3 DNA is TGCAGCGTGTGGACTAGCGGCAATGAGCAGTTCTTC.